The rows below give T cell receptor beta chains drawn from one sample of a study of blood T cell repertoires in COVID-19. This table comes from immunoSEQ multiplex PCR, and its TCRdb copy is limited to in-frame clones, with some not included. This sample has 200,000 or so clones; around four fifths occur once, and the top ten carry more than 5%. Sequencing input: peripheral blood. All receptors come from a woman aged 25 to 45 with acute or convalescent COVID-19. CDR3s include the opening cysteine and the closing phenylalanine or tryptophan. A D gene is named only where the DNA matches it firmly. Clone size is shown for a subset of rows, as once, few, many or a class of expanded clone.

D gene: TRBD1; J gene: TRBJ1-2; V gene: TRBV6-6; clone size: .; CDR3 protein: CASSEDRNYGYTF; CDR3 DNA: TGTGCCAGCAGTGAGGACAGGAACTATGGCTACACCTTC
D gene: .; J gene: TRBJ2-5; V gene: TRBV4-3; clone size: .; CDR3 protein: CASSQGGSGPQTQYF; CDR3 DNA: TGCGCCAGCAGCCAAGGTGGTTCTGGGCCGCAGACCCAGTACTTC
D gene: .; J gene: TRBJ1-6; V gene: TRBV11-3; clone size: .; CDR3 protein: CASSLDPGSPLHF; CDR3 DNA: TGTGCCAGCAGCTTAGATCCGGGTTCACCCCTCCACTTT
D gene: TRBD1; J gene: TRBJ1-1; V gene: TRBV7-2; clone size: once; CDR3 protein: CASSLDRGGAEAFF; CDR3 DNA: TGTGCCAGCAGCCTGGACAGGGGTGGCGCTGAAGCTTTCTTT
D gene: .; J gene: TRBJ1-5; V gene: TRBV5-4; clone size: .; CDR3 protein: CASSQGIGNQPQHF; CDR3 DNA: TGTGCCAGCAGCCAGGGTATAGGCAATCAGCCCCAGCATTTT
D gene: TRBD1; J gene: TRBJ1-2; V gene: TRBV2; clone size: .; CDR3 protein: CASAGQGAGGYTF; CDR3 DNA: TGTGCCAGCGCAGGACAGGGGGCGGGAGGCTACACCTTC
D gene: .; J gene: TRBJ1-2; V gene: TRBV19; clone size: .; CDR3 protein: CASSRISAGRNYGYTF; CDR3 DNA: TGTGCCAGTAGTCGTATATCGGCAGGGCGCAACTATGGCTACACCTTC
D gene: .; J gene: TRBJ1-2; V gene: TRBV21-1; clone size: .; CDR3 protein: CARAEQGWVYGYTF; CDR3 DNA: TGTGCCAGGGCGGAACAGGGTTGGGTCTATGGCTACACCTTC
D gene: .; J gene: TRBJ1-2; V gene: TRBV28; clone size: .; CDR3 protein: CASSPDRIYGYTF; CDR3 DNA: TGTGCCAGCAGCCCTGACAGGATCTATGGCTACACCTTC
D gene: .; J gene: TRBJ1-2; V gene: TRBV12-3/TRBV12-4; clone size: once; CDR3 protein: CASSLGGLSGYTF; CDR3 DNA: TGTGCCAGCAGTTTGGGAGGGCTAAGTGGCTACACCTTC
D gene: .; J gene: TRBJ1-4; V gene: TRBV5-1; clone size: .; CDR3 protein: CASSLVAGANEKLFF; CDR3 DNA: TGCGCCAGCAGCTTGGTAGCAGGGGCTAATGAAAAACTGTTTTTT
D gene: TRBD2; J gene: TRBJ2-7; V gene: TRBV3-1/TRBV3-2; clone size: .; CDR3 protein: CASSQATSGRAVYEQYF; CDR3 DNA: TGTGCCAGCAGTCAAGCCACTAGCGGGAGGGCCGTCTACGAGCAGTACTTC
D gene: TRBD2; J gene: TRBJ2-2; V gene: TRBV5-4; clone size: .; CDR3 protein: CASRYLAGGPTGTGELFF; CDR3 DNA: TGTGCCAGCAGATACCTAGCGGGGGGGCCCACGGGCACCGGGGAGCTGTTTTTT
D gene: .; J gene: TRBJ2-3; V gene: TRBV15; clone size: once; CDR3 protein: CATSRTALPGTGTDTQYF; CDR3 DNA: TGTGCCACCAGCAGAACTGCCCTGCCGGGGACTGGCACAGATACGCAGTATTTT
D gene: .; J gene: TRBJ2-4; V gene: TRBV11-1; clone size: .; CDR3 protein: CASSSRLTKNIQYF; CDR3 DNA: TGTGCCAGCAGCTCCCGACTAACCAAAAACATTCAGTACTTC
D gene: TRBD2; J gene: TRBJ2-2; V gene: TRBV30; clone size: .; CDR3 protein: CAWSAGGPSEELFF; CDR3 DNA: TGTGCCTGGAGTGCGGGAGGGCCTTCTGAGGAGCTGTTTTTT
D gene: TRBD1; J gene: TRBJ2-5; V gene: TRBV15; clone size: .; CDR3 protein: CATSKRTGREETQYF; CDR3 DNA: TGTGCCACCAGCAAAAGGACAGGGAGAGAAGAGACCCAGTACTTC
D gene: .; J gene: TRBJ2-7; V gene: TRBV28; clone size: few; CDR3 protein: CASRSALGRVAYEQYF; CDR3 DNA: TGTGCCAGCAGGAGCGCCTTAGGCAGGGTAGCCTACGAGCAGTACTTC
D gene: TRBD1; J gene: TRBJ2-3; V gene: TRBV4-3; clone size: .; CDR3 protein: CASSHPGQSTQYF; CDR3 DNA: TGCGCCAGCAGCCACCCGGGACAGTCGACGCAGTATTTT
D gene: .; J gene: TRBJ1-3; V gene: TRBV3-1/TRBV3-2; clone size: many; CDR3 protein: CASSLGSTGNTIYF; CDR3 DNA: TGTGCCAGCAGCCTCGGATCGACAGGAAACACCATATATTTT
D gene: .; J gene: TRBJ2-1; V gene: TRBV4-2; clone size: few; CDR3 protein: CASSQEVTGSYNEQFF; CDR3 DNA: TGTGCCAGCAGCCAAGAGGTCACCGGCTCCTACAATGAGCAGTTCTTC
D gene: .; J gene: TRBJ2-7; V gene: TRBV27; clone size: .; CDR3 protein: CASSPWRGREAYEQYF; CDR3 DNA: TGTGCCAGCAGTCCCTGGCGGGGGCGGGAAGCCTACGAGCAGTACTTC
D gene: TRBD1; J gene: TRBJ1-2; V gene: TRBV19; clone size: .; CDR3 protein: CASSKPSGTVYGYTF; CDR3 DNA: TGTGCCAGTAGTAAACCCTCCGGGACAGTGTATGGCTACACCTTC
D gene: .; J gene: TRBJ2-5; V gene: TRBV7-6; clone size: .; CDR3 protein: CASSLARRGGQETQYF; CDR3 DNA: TGTGCCAGCAGCTTAGCCCGGAGGGGCGGCCAAGAGACCCAGTACTTC
D gene: .; J gene: TRBJ2-5; V gene: TRBV6-6; clone size: .; CDR3 protein: CASRAGFQETQYF; CDR3 DNA: TGTGCCAGCAGAGCAGGTTTCCAAGAGACCCAGTACTTC
D gene: .; J gene: TRBJ1-2; V gene: TRBV28; clone size: once; CDR3 protein: CASSPGLGTSYGYTF; CDR3 DNA: TGTGCCAGCAGTCCTGGCTTGGGGACAAGCTATGGCTACACCTTC
D gene: TRBD2; J gene: TRBJ2-2; V gene: TRBV10-3; clone size: .; CDR3 protein: CAISSGRDTGELFF; CDR3 DNA: TGTGCCATCAGTAGCGGGAGGGACACCGGGGAGCTGTTTTTT
D gene: TRBD2; J gene: TRBJ2-7; V gene: TRBV27; clone size: .; CDR3 protein: CASSLISGPKLSSEQYF; CDR3 DNA: TGTGCCAGCAGTTTAATTAGCGGGCCCAAGCTATCTTCCGAGCAGTACTTC
D gene: .; J gene: TRBJ2-7; V gene: TRBV12-3/TRBV12-4; clone size: .; CDR3 protein: CASSLVPVYEQYF; CDR3 DNA: TGTGCCAGCAGTTTAGTACCAGTCTACGAGCAGTACTTC
D gene: .; J gene: TRBJ1-2; V gene: TRBV27; clone size: .; CDR3 protein: CASTPLGDRRSGYGYTF; CDR3 DNA: TGTGCCAGCACGCCCCTAGGCGACAGGCGTTCCGGCTATGGCTACACCTTC
D gene: .; J gene: TRBJ1-2; V gene: TRBV7-2; clone size: .; CDR3 protein: CASSLVSRLEGYTF; CDR3 DNA: TGTGCCAGCAGCTTAGTGTCGCGGCTAGAGGGCTACACCTTC
D gene: .; J gene: TRBJ1-2; V gene: TRBV19; clone size: .; CDR3 protein: CASSTQFVGQNYGYTF; CDR3 DNA: TGTGCCAGTAGTACGCAGTTCGTGGGACAAAACTATGGCTACACCTTC
D gene: TRBD2; J gene: TRBJ2-7; V gene: TRBV5-4; clone size: .; CDR3 protein: CASSPGASGSSYEQYF; CDR3 DNA: TGTGCCAGCAGCCCTGGGGCTAGCGGGAGTTCCTACGAGCAGTACTTC
D gene: TRBD2; J gene: TRBJ2-7; V gene: TRBV28; clone size: .; CDR3 protein: CASSLGRERAYEQYF; CDR3 DNA: TGTGCCAGCAGTTTGGGGAGGGAGCGCGCCTACGAGCAGTACTTC
D gene: TRBD2; J gene: TRBJ2-1; V gene: TRBV19; clone size: few; CDR3 protein: CASSIDLGGLFYNEQFF; CDR3 DNA: TGTGCCAGTAGTATAGATCTGGGAGGGCTTTTCTACAATGAGCAGTTCTTC
D gene: .; J gene: TRBJ1-3; V gene: TRBV30; clone size: .; CDR3 protein: CAWSVTAASGNTIYF; CDR3 DNA: TGTGCCTGGAGTGTAACGGCGGCCTCTGGAAACACCATATATTTT
D gene: TRBD1; J gene: TRBJ1-5; V gene: TRBV5-6; clone size: .; CDR3 protein: CASSTGTGHSNQPQHF; CDR3 DNA: TGTGCCAGCAGCACCGGGACAGGGCATAGCAATCAGCCCCAGCATTTT
D gene: .; J gene: TRBJ1-6; V gene: TRBV4-1; clone size: .; CDR3 protein: CASRAVGGRDSPLHF; CDR3 DNA: TGCGCCAGCAGGGCCGTAGGAGGGAGGGATTCACCCCTCCACTTT
D gene: .; J gene: TRBJ1-1; V gene: TRBV13; clone size: .; CDR3 protein: CASSLGRSDRLPEAFF; CDR3 DNA: TGTGCCAGCAGCTTAGGACGTTCCGACAGGCTGCCTGAAGCTTTCTTT
D gene: .; J gene: TRBJ1-1; V gene: TRBV5-1; clone size: .; CDR3 protein: CASRGGLTEAFF; CDR3 DNA: TGCGCCAGCAGGGGGGGTCTTACTGAAGCTTTCTTT
D gene: TRBD1; J gene: TRBJ2-7; V gene: TRBV19; clone size: .; CDR3 protein: CASSHGQGYYEQYF; CDR3 DNA: TGTGCCAGTAGTCACGGACAGGGGTATTACGAGCAGTACTTC
D gene: TRBD1; J gene: TRBJ1-6; V gene: TRBV27; clone size: few; CDR3 protein: CASKYWDREESPLHF; CDR3 DNA: TGTGCCAGCAAATATTGGGACAGGGAGGAATCACCCCTCCACTTT
D gene: .; J gene: TRBJ1-1; V gene: TRBV27; clone size: once; CDR3 protein: CASSLGGAGAFF; CDR3 DNA: TGTGCCAGCAGTTTAGGGGGGGCAGGCGCTTTCTTT
D gene: .; J gene: TRBJ1-6; V gene: TRBV27; clone size: .; CDR3 protein: CASSLKHRSNSPLHF; CDR3 DNA: TGTGCCAGCAGTTTAAAGCACAGGAGTAATTCACCCCTCCACTTT
D gene: TRBD1; J gene: TRBJ2-5; V gene: TRBV7-2; clone size: .; CDR3 protein: CASSSTGGQETQYF; CDR3 DNA: TGTGCCAGCAGCTCCACAGGGGGCCAAGAGACCCAGTACTTC
D gene: .; J gene: TRBJ2-7; V gene: TRBV5-8; clone size: .; CDR3 protein: CASSWGIAYEQYF; CDR3 DNA: TGTGCCAGCAGCTGGGGCATCGCCTACGAGCAGTACTTC
D gene: .; J gene: TRBJ1-5; V gene: TRBV30; clone size: .; CDR3 protein: CAWSVRRGGQPQHF; CDR3 DNA: TGTGCCTGGAGTGTACGAAGGGGCGGTCAGCCCCAGCATTTT
D gene: .; J gene: TRBJ1-1; V gene: TRBV5-5; clone size: once; CDR3 protein: CASSSPAGLMNTEAFF; CDR3 DNA: TGTGCCAGCAGCTCACCCGCAGGGCTCATGAACACTGAAGCTTTCTTT
D gene: TRBD1; J gene: TRBJ1-2; V gene: TRBV19; clone size: .; CDR3 protein: CASRRDRGYGYTF; CDR3 DNA: TGTGCCAGTAGGAGGGACAGGGGCTATGGCTACACCTTC
D gene: TRBD2; J gene: TRBJ2-1; V gene: TRBV7-8; clone size: .; CDR3 protein: CASSPSGGGLDEQFF; CDR3 DNA: TGTGCCAGCAGCCCGAGCGGCGGGGGACTCGATGAGCAGTTCTTC
D gene: .; J gene: TRBJ2-1; V gene: TRBV11-1; clone size: .; CDR3 protein: CASSLSRQFNEQFF; CDR3 DNA: TGTGCCAGCAGCTTAAGTCGACAGTTCAATGAGCAGTTCTTC
D gene: .; J gene: TRBJ2-7; V gene: TRBV27; clone size: .; CDR3 protein: CASSLFSSWAGSYYEQYF; CDR3 DNA: TGTGCCAGCAGTTTATTTTCGTCGTGGGCGGGCTCGTACTACGAGCAGTACTTC
D gene: TRBD1; J gene: TRBJ2-7; V gene: TRBV6-2/TRBV6-3; clone size: .; CDR3 protein: CASSYDLQGQASYEQYF; CDR3 DNA: TGTGCCAGCAGTTACGACCTACAAGGACAGGCCTCCTACGAGCAGTACTTC